A single sample gave rise to the 5 T cell receptor beta chains below, sequenced in a study of blood T cell repertoires in COVID-19. Data came from immunoSEQ multiplex PCR; TCRdb stores just in-frame clones and leaves some out. The sample shows about 100,000 clones, over 65% of them seen only once. The specimen sequenced was peripheral blood. The receptors stem from a human donor in a cohort sampled during active COVID-19.

This clone was detected only once. The chain has TRBV11-3 and TRBJ2-7; 9 bases line up with TRBD1. Germline-derived CDR1 and CDR2 are SGHNT and YENEEA. This CDR3 spans 17 amino acids. V trimming: 0 bases; J trimming: 6 bases; junction bases outside the gene matches: 12. The chain's CDR3 is CASSLEDWGQGLGEQYF. The CDR3 DNA reads TGTGCCAGCAGCTTAGAGGATTGGGGACAGGGATTAGGCGAGCAGTACTTC. The complete variable domain, with remaining parts taken from reference TRBV11-3 and TRBJ2-7, reads EAGVVQSPRYKIIEKKQPVAFWCNPISGHNTLYWYLQNLGQGPELLIRYENEEAVDDSQLPKDRFSAERLKGVDSTLKIQPAELGDSAVYLCASSLEDWGQGLGEQYFGPGTRLTVT.

Worth noting for this clone: At the DNA level, this CDR3 is encoded by other sequences in the same sample as well. The V and J genes are TRBV29-1 and TRBJ1-1, with D perhaps matching TRBD1 (6 bases). V lost 4 bases to trimming and J lost 4 bases, with 10 bases between them. This CDR3 is built from 12 residues. Per the germline V gene, CDR1 is SQVTM and CDR2 is ANQGSEA. The DNA of the CDR3 is TGCAGCGTTGCAGGCAGGGGCACTGAAGCTTTCTTT. Residues: CSVAGRGTEAFF.

This rearrangement joins TRBV11-3 to TRBJ2-7; D unclear. The V and J ends lost 5 bases and 0 bases respectively, with 11 bases between them. The length of the CDR3 is 14 residues. Germline lookup yields CDR1 SGHNT and CDR2 YENEEA. CDR3 in amino acids: CASSQRRSSYEQYF. The CDR3, as DNA: TGTGCCAGCAGCCAGAGACGGAGCTCCTACGAGCAGTACTTC. The variable domain in full, completed from reference TRBV11-3 and TRBJ2-7, reads EAGVVQSPRYKIIEKKQPVAFWCNPISGHNTLYWYLQNLGQGPELLIRYENEEAVDDSQLPKDRFSAERLKGVDSTLKIQPAELGDSAVYLCASSQRRSSYEQYFGPGTRLTVT.

The chain joins TRBV7-9 to TRBJ2-1; 8 nucleotides match TRBD1. This CDR3 region has 18 residues. Germline values: CDR1 SEHNR, CDR2 FQNEAQ (reference sequence). V was clipped by 1 base and J by 1 base; unmatched bases: 9. The CDR3 spells CASSLGTGSAWSYNEQFF. The DNA of the CDR3 is TGTGCCAGCAGCTTAGGGACAGGGAGTGCCTGGTCCTACAATGAGCAGTTCTTC.

CDR3 sequence: CASSNTRQGYQGGQPQHF. CDR3 DNA: TGTGCCAGCAGCAATACCCGACAGGGGTACCAAGGTGGACAGCCCCAGCATTTT. This sequence joins TRBV21-1 and TRBJ1-5; whether TRBD1, the table's D call, matches the DNA was not checked. TRBV21-1 is a listed pseudogene. This CDR3 comprises 18 residues.